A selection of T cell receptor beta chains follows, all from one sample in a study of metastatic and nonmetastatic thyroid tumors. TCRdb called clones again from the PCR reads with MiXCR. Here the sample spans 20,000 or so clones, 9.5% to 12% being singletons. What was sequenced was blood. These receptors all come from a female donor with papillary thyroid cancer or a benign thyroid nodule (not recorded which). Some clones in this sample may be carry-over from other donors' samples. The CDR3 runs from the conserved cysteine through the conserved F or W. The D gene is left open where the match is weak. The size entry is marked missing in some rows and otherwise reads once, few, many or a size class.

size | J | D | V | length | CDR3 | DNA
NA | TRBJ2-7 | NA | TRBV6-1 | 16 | CASRNWARRLSYEQYF | TGTGCCAGCAGAAACTGGGCCCGGAGGCTGTCCTACGAGCAGTACTTC
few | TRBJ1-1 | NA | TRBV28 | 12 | CVGRVGGTEAFF | TGTGTAGGGAGAGTTGGTGGCACTGAAGCTTTCTTT
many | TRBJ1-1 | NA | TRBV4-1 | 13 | CASKGTFLTEAFF | TGCGCCAGCAAAGGGACGTTCCTAACTGAAGCTTTCTTT
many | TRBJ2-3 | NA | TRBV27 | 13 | CASRGTSTDTQYF | TGTGCCAGCAGGGGCACAAGCACAGATACGCAGTATTTT
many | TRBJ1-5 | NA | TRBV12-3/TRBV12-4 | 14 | CASSLGGAYQPQHF | TGTGCCAGCAGTTTAGGAGGGGCTTATCAGCCCCAGCATTTT
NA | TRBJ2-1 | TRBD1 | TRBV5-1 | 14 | CASSAEQGVNEQFF | TGCGCCAGCAGCGCGGAACAGGGGGTCAATGAGCAGTTCTTC
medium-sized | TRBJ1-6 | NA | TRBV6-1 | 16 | CASSLDSPGQDSPLHF | TGTGCCAGCAGTCTGGACTCACCGGGACAAGATTCACCCCTCCACTTT
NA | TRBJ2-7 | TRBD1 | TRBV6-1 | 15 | CASSNGQGLSYEQYF | TGTGCCAGCAGTAATGGACAGGGGCTCTCCTACGAGCAGTACTTC
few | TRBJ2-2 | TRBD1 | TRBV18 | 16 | CASSPPGQGAVGELFF | TGTGCCAGCTCACCCCCGGGACAGGGGGCGGTCGGGGAGCTGTTTTTT
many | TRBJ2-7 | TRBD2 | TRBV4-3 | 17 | CASSQEGNFAGVYEQYF | TGCGCCAGCAGCCAAGAGGGGAACTTTGCGGGAGTCTACGAGCAGTACTTC
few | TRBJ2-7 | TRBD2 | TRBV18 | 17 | CASSQRGWAGVSYEQYF | TGTGCCAGCTCCCAAAGGGGATGGGCGGGGGTATCCTACGAGCAGTACTTC
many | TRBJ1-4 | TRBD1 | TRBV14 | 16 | CASSRTGTGGYEKLFF | TGTGCCAGCAGCCGAACAGGGACAGGGGGGTATGAAAAACTGTTTTTT
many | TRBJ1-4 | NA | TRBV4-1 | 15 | CASSQVTQFNEKLFF | TGCGCCAGCAGCCAAGTGACACAGTTTAATGAAAAACTGTTTTTT
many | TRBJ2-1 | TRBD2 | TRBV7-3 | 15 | CASSPGLAGDDEQFF | TGTGCCAGCAGCCCGGGACTAGCGGGAGACGATGAGCAGTTCTTC
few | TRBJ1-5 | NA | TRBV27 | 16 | CASRNGAGLIDQPQNF | TGTGCCAGCAGAAATGGGGCAGGGTTGATCGATCAGCCCCAGAATTTT
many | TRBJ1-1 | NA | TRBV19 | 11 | CASKGNTEAFF | TGTGCCAGTAAGGGAAACACTGAAGCTTTCTTT
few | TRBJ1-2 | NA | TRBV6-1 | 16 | CASSVQGRAANYGYTF | TGTGCTAGCAGCGTACAGGGAAGGGCCGCTAACTATGGCTACACCTTC